The subject of this entry is one TCR beta chain. The antigen is unknown. Antigen-specific CD4+ T cells were expanded with viral peptide pools in the ViraFEST assay before sequencing. Following 10 days of culture, CD4+ T cells were isolated. This person caught SARS-CoV-2 sometime from March to December 2020, and PCR testing confirmed the infection. PBMC were cultured at approximately 2 million per well with roughly 10 IU/ml IL-2 and about 9.2 ug/ml peptides. This entry belongs to a study of vaccination effects on CD4 cells after COVID-19. V lost 3 bases and J lost 4, with 8 bases in between. CDR3 length: 13 residues. CDR1 KGHSH and CDR2 LQKENI come from the germline V gene. Measured with immunoSEQ multiplex PCR; TCRdb has only the in-frame clones, and not every one. The sample lists around 30,000 clones; 69% were seen once. Study-wide points: Substantial clonal contraction characterized both infection- and vaccine-induced clones late after vaccination.

The sequence derives from a human donor who had a prior SARS-CoV-2 infection. The sample in question was CD4+ T cells from PBMCs cultured with SARS-CoV-2 spike peptides, obtained before COVID-19 vaccination. The chain employs TRBV18 and TRBJ2-3, with D perhaps matching TRBD2 (6 bases). DNA of the CDR3: TGTGCCAGCTCACCGGACTACTCAGATACGCAGTATTTT. Translation: CASSPDYSDTQYF.